Each of the 8 T cell receptor beta chains below was sequenced from the same sample in a study of T cells in women clearing cervical HPV infection. Here immunoSEQ multiplex PCR was the method, and the copy in TCRdb shows in-frame clones only, minus some. This repertoire includes approximately 32,000 clones. The specimen was blood buffy coat. These receptors were collected from a woman aged 18 to 75 with a cervical HPV16 infection that either progressed to CIN3+ or cleared (not recorded which).

Concerning this clone itself: The read ends 3 residues shy of where the CDR3 ends; the end is completed using the germline J gene. The J gene is TRBJ2-7, the V gene TRBV6-2 or TRBV6-3, with 11 positions matching TRBD1. The V segment lost 7 bases and the J segment 1 base; nucleotides outside the gene matches: 12. The germline CDR1 and CDR2 sequences are MNHEY and SVGEGT. This CDR3 comprises 17 residues. The sequenced CDR3 bases are TGTGCCAGCAAACCCCCGGGGGGGACAGGGGGATCCTACGAG. Translated, it gives CASKPPGGTGGSYE. The CDR3 in its entirety is CASKPPGGTGGSYEQYF.

As for this clone: The read terminates 3 residues ahead of where the CDR3 ends, so the germline J gene completes it. This chain links TRBV10-3 with TRBJ1-5; no clear D gene. Germline loops: CDR1 ENHRY, CDR2 SYGVKD. V gave up 2 bases and J gave up 9 bases, with 14 bases separating them. This CDR3 region has 14 residues. The DNA read from the CDR3 is TGTGCCATCAGTGAGAGGGTATTATCTGGGCCC. The encoded protein is CAISERVLSGP. The whole CDR3 protein is CAISERVLSGPQHF.

In the case of this clone: The junction shows a germline mismatch at one end, possibly a read error. The observed sequence ends 3 residues before the CDR3 terminus, with the missing tail filled in from the germline J gene. The chain uses TRBV4-2 and TRBJ2-7; weak D call: TRBD2 (7 bases). Germline values: CDR1 LGHNA, CDR2 YNFKEQ. This CDR3 region has 16 residues. The DNA read from the CDR3 is TGCGCCAGCAGCCAAGGGGTTGCGGGGGCCTCCTACGAG. Translated: CASSQGVAGASYE. The entire CDR3 sequence reads CASSQGVAGASYEQYF.

On this clone: The read falls 3 residues short of the CDR3 end, and the missing part is taken from the germline J gene. The chain is built from TRBV18 and TRBJ1-2, with a tentative D call TRBD1 (5 bases). Trimming took 3 bases from V and 1 from J, leaving 6 bases between them. The CDR3 spans 13 residues. Germline CDR1 reads KGHSH; CDR2 reads LQKENI. CDR3 bases read: TGTGCCAGCTCACCGGACAATAACTATGGC. Encoded protein: CASSPDNNYG. The entire CDR3 protein is CASSPDNNYGYTF.

In regard to this clone: The read halts 3 residues ahead of the CDR3 end, with the missing end drawn from the germline J gene. This rearrangement joins TRBV28 to TRBJ1-1; 8 bases are a match to TRBD1. The trim removed 6 bases at V and 6 bases at J, leaving 12 bases unmatched. CDR1 and CDR2 (germline): MDHEN, SYDVKM. This CDR3 region has 15 residues. CDR3 DNA, as far as it was read: TGTGCCAGCAGCCCCGGACAGGGAAACCCCCCTGAA. This sequence encodes CASSPGQGNPPE. The whole CDR3 region reads CASSPGQGNPPEAFF.

To note about this clone: The read halts 3 residues ahead of the CDR3 end, with the missing end drawn from the germline J gene. The V and J genes are TRBV2 and TRBJ1-6; possible D gene TRBD1, 5 bases. Trimming shortened V by 3 bases and J by 7 bases, and 7 bases separated the two germline ends. Germline V lookup: CDR1 SNHLY, CDR2 FYNNEI. CDR3 size: 13 residues. The CDR3 bases that were read are TGTGCCAGCAGTGACAGGGAGAATTCACCC. Translation: CASSDRENSP. The full CDR3 sequence reads CASSDRENSPLHF.

Concerning this clone itself: From the germline J gene comes the end of the CDR3, since the read stops 3 residues before it. The rearrangement joins TRBV6-4 to TRBJ1-2, with a tentative D call TRBD1 (5 bases). The CDR3 spans 13 residues. The germline gives CDR1 MRHNA, CDR2 SNTAGT. With 3 bases removed from V and 4 bases from J, the gap between germline ends came to 9 bases. The CDR3 is CASSEAGSYGYTF. The sequenced part of the CDR3 DNA is TGTGCCAGCAGTGAGGCAGGGTCCTATGGC.

Remarks on this clone: The read finishes 3 residues shy of the CDR3 end, and the germline J gene is used to complete it. The chain links TRBV20-1 to TRBJ2-3; 7 nucleotides align to TRBD2. This CDR3 is 12 amino acids long. Germline CDR1 DFQATT, CDR2 SNEGSKA (reference sequence). V was pared by 1 base and J by 8 bases, with 3 bases of the junction left unmatched. This CDR3 is CSARGGGGTQYF. The sequenced CDR3 bases are TGCAGTGCTAGAGGGGGGGGAGGTACG.